A single T cell receptor beta chain is shown here with its context. Its cognate antigen has yet to be identified. Per-base quality was not reported, and no clone a single base away is much larger than it. Collaborating institutions collected whole blood in K2EDTA tubes following their own protocols. For TCRbeta analysis, collaborators shipped samples in one of three forms: frozen whole blood, isolated PBMCs, or DNA extracted from either of those sample types. The record originates from a study of blood T cell repertoires in COVID-19 (dated by TCRdb to the early 2020s). A note on the overall study: Samples covering the acute and convalescent phases of COVID-19 were provided by collaborators in the United States, Italy and Spain. The material from the prospective study consisted of cDNA or gDNA derived from T cells, B-cell-depleted T cells, or PBMCs. Samples came from the ongoing ImmuneRACE study (first 160 participants) plus 1,254 subjects from 6 global collaborators. Nearly every sample came with metadata listing a de-identified subject ID, COVID-19 status, age in years and sex. The dataset comprised deeply sampled blood TCRbeta repertoires from subjects exposed to, actively infected with, or recovered from COVID-19. The repertoires were released in a freely available public database meant as a resource for research on the immune response to SARS-CoV-2. Where available, HLA class I and class II types were obtained from metadata supplied by the sample provider rather than from assay-based typing. The paper's findings and limits, for the study overall: How much clinical and demographic metadata was included differed by source and by participant, and the metadata was provided uncurated.

TCRbeta CDR3 regions were amplified from genomic DNA using the immunoSEQ Assay, a bias-controlled multiplex PCR. Regarding the original processing steps: Within the assay, amplification of reference gene primers was used to estimate how many nucleated cells each sample contained. To quantify the absolute abundance of each unique TCRbeta CDR3 rearrangement, sequence reads were collapsed and filtered. For each sample, productive Simpson clonality was calculated as the square root of Simpson's diversity index across productive rearrangements. The source is immuneACCESS, and TCRdb retained only in-frame sequences with V and J called. Part of the clones is not carried over; for the studies checked, unresolved V genes explain less than half of this, and the remainder is unexplained. Clonal size and the V and J genes are those of that table, whereas D and trimming came from the DNA. This sample comprises hundreds of thousands of clones, approximately 85% of them detected only once. 5.1% of the sample is taken by the ten largest.

This receptor was taken from a man in his fifties with active or convalescent COVID-19. Specimen: peripheral blood.

The bases are TGTGCCAGCTCACCAGACCACCCGGGACTAGCGGGAGGGGCAGATACGCAGTATTTT. Protein translation: CASSPDHPGLAGGADTQYF. The rearranged segments are TRBV18 and TRBJ2-3; 16 bases in the middle match TRBD2. According to the germline V gene, CDR1 reads KGHSH and CDR2 reads LQKENI. Trimming removed 2 bases from V and 4 bases from J; the gene matches leave 9 bases unexplained. Spanning cysteine to phenylalanine, the CDR3 consists of 19 amino acids. Solely the CDR3 DNA is kept, with 57 bases framed from the first base. Reference TRBV18 and TRBJ2-3 proteins supply the regions before and after the CDR3; the full variable domain is: NAGVMQNPRHLVRRRGQEARLRCSPMKGHSHVYWYRQLPEEGLKFMVYLQKENIIDESGMPKERFSAEFPKEGPSILRIQQVVRGDSAAYFCASSPDHPGLAGGADTQYFGPGTRLTVL.